The clone carrying this T cell receptor (beta chain) came up once. Assay used: immunoSEQ multiplex PCR; TCRdb lists only in-frame clones, some missing. The sample has 140,000 or so clones, more than 80% seen once. This CDR3 spans 11 amino acids. The germline V gene encodes CDR1 MNHEY and CDR2 SVGAGI. V dropped 6 bases and J dropped 12 bases, with 14 bases sitting between them. These data come from a study of blood T cell repertoires in COVID-19. Study-wide background: The United States, Italy and Spain supplied acute and convalescent COVID-19 samples.

The chain joins TRBV6-5 to TRBJ2-5; D ambiguous. Sequenced input: peripheral blood. The TCR originated in a woman older than 75 with acute or convalescent COVID-19. Written as DNA, the CDR3 is TGTGCCAGCAGAATACTAAAAATTGAGTACTTC. Translated: CASRILKIEYF.